Sequencing of this T cell receptor beta chain was carried out in a study of blood T cell repertoires in COVID-19. In the study overall: The origin of the acute and convalescent COVID-19 samples was the United States, Italy and Spain. Sources were T cells, B-cell-depleted T cells, or PBMCs; the material itself was cDNA or gDNA.

This clone occurred a few times. Original data processing: Quantification of nucleated cells was approximated via reference gene primer amplification. Produced via immunoSEQ multiplex PCR; TCRdb's table is partial and in-frame only. The DNA gave D and trimming, while V, J and clone size come from that table. Altogether about 200,000 clones are present, 70% to 85% being singletons, with the ten largest covering about 13%. The clonotype comes from a man aged 50 or older who had recovered from COVID-19. The sequencing input was peripheral blood.

This CDR3 reads CASSLADSSYEQYF. CDR3 nucleotide sequence: TGTGCCAGCAGCTTAGCGGACAGTTCCTACGAGCAGTACTTC. V is TRBV7-2 and J is TRBJ2-7; D perhaps matches TRBD1 (6 bases). The length of the CDR3 is 14 residues. V gave up 0 bases and J gave up 1 base, with 7 bases separating them. Germline values: CDR1 SGHTA, CDR2 FQGNSA.